One sample yielded the 8 T cell receptor beta chains listed below, sequenced in a study of cytomegalovirus exposure and HLA in healthy donors. Vbeta (60) and Jbeta (13) primers were used in the PCR. Data came from immunoSEQ multiplex PCR; TCRdb stores just in-frame clones and leaves some out. The sample carries over 65,000 clones, 70% to 85% recorded once. Sequencing was done on a sample of PBMCs. The receptor set was obtained from a man aged 60-69 years in good health and CMV-seropositive.

This clone was detected once. This chain connects TRBV6-5 to TRBJ2-1; 7 bases line up with TRBD2. Germline assignment: CDR1 MNHEY and CDR2 SVGAGI. After removal of 0 bases from V and 4 bases from J, the junction contained 6 bases not matched to a gene. This CDR3 is built from 16 residues. CDR3 residues: CASSYSSGVRYNEQFF. The CDR3 DNA follows: TGTGCCAGCAGTTACTCGAGCGGGGTAAGGTACAATGAGCAGTTCTTC.

The chain is built from TRBV27 and TRBJ2-3; D possibly corresponds to TRBD1 (6 bases). Germline assignment: CDR1 MNHEY and CDR2 SMNVEV (reference sequence). This CDR3 is built from 13 residues. With 5 bases removed from V and 2 bases from J, the gap between germline ends came to 8 bases. The DNA for the CDR3 is TGTGCCAGCAGTAGGGACACCACAGATACGCAGTATTTT. It translates to CASSRDTTDTQYF.

The rearrangement joins TRBV25-1 to TRBJ1-1; 8 bases agree with TRBD1. Looked up from germline, CDR1 is MGHDK and CDR2 is SYGVNS. The CDR3 length is 16 residues. Trimming took 4 bases from V and 5 from J; bases not matched to a gene: 12. The CDR3 protein is CASSGGTGPQGTEAFF. CDR3 nucleotides: TGTGCCAGCAGTGGTGGGACAGGTCCCCAGGGGACTGAAGCTTTCTTT.

This chain links TRBV29-1 with TRBJ2-1; 8 bases map to TRBD1. The CDR3 loop spans 13 amino acids. The V gene end was trimmed by 7 bases and the J gene end by 2 bases; junction bases not matched to a gene: 4. In germline, CDR1 is SQVTM, CDR2 ANQGSEA. The CDR3 sequence: CSGGQGAYNEQFF. The DNA for the CDR3 is TGCAGCGGTGGACAGGGAGCCTACAATGAGCAGTTCTTC.

J is TRBJ2-3 and V is TRBV10-2; D gene uncertain. The CDR3 totals 12 residues. Germline CDR1 and CDR2: WSHSY and SAAADI. V was clipped by 7 bases and J by 4 bases, with 9 bases between them. CDR3 loop: CASNSLSDTQYF. The CDR3 region has the DNA TGCGCCAGCAATTCCCTCTCAGATACGCAGTATTTT.

This chain joins TRBV5-5 and TRBJ1-1; D is ambiguous. CDR1 and CDR2 from the germline V gene are SGHKS and YYEKEE (reference sequence). Trimming shortened V by 4 bases and J by 6 bases, and 13 bases separated the two germline ends. The CDR3 has 13 residues. CDR3 sequence (DNA): TGTGCCAGCAGCCGGGCACTCGGGGCTGAAGCTTTCTTT. The encoded protein is CASSRALGAEAFF.

A single count supports this clone. J is TRBJ1-3 and V is TRBV5-6; a weak D match, TRBD1 (6 bases). CDR1 is SGHDT and CDR2 is YYEEEE in the germline V gene. The CDR3 has 16 residues. V lost 4 bases to trimming and J lost 3 bases, with 17 bases between them. In DNA, the CDR3 is TGTGCCAGCAGCGGAACCTTGGGGGCTAATGGAAACACCATATATTTT. It codes for CASSGTLGANGNTIYF.

V and J are TRBV7-9 and TRBJ2-7, with TRBD1 identical over 7 bases. The CDR3 runs to 14 residues. Germline assignment: CDR1 SEHNR and CDR2 FQNEAQ (reference sequence). With 5 bases clipped from V and 3 bases from J, the junction kept 7 bases outside the gene matches. The CDR3 spells CASSLQGLGYEQYF. In DNA, the CDR3 is TGTGCCAGCAGCCTACAGGGGTTAGGCTACGAGCAGTACTTC.